The sequence of this T cell receptor (beta chain) was determined in a study of cytomegalovirus exposure and HLA in healthy donors. Study-wide background: Across a few hundred genotyped donors, around 82% landed in the Caucasian-associated ancestry cluster.

V shed 4 bases and J shed 6 bases, with 12 bases lying between them. CDR3 length equals 13 residues. Germline lookup yields CDR1 MNHEY and CDR2 SMNVEV (reference sequence). The PCR contained 60 Vbeta and 13 Jbeta primers. TCRdb keeps only in-frame clones here, not all; method: immunoSEQ multiplex PCR. The repertoire holds under 200,000 clones, with around 77% as singletons. This clonotype was obtained from a man aged 60-69 years in good health and CMV-seronegative. Material for sequencing was PBMCs. The V gene is TRBV27, the J gene TRBJ1-2; D gene uncertain. As DNA, the CDR3 is TGTGCCAGCAGTTCACTTCAGAGGGATGGCTACACCTTC. This translates into CASSSLQRDGYTF.